This T cell receptor (beta chain) was sequenced in a study of shared clonotypes between healthy human individuals. The assay was carried out at the deep level. Libraries were prepared by immunoSEQ multiplex PCR; TCRdb keeps only in-frame clonotypes and omits some of them. The data show about 110,000 clones, with approximately 65% seen just once and roughly a quarter held by the top ten. Adults of Caucasian background living in Nashville, Tennessee made up all donors. Study-wide results and limits: The represented genetic and exposure-history diversity was limited by the small number of donors. What naive subsets generally showed was a larger estimated richness than memory subsets showed.

V was trimmed by 4 bases and J by 9 bases, leaving 13 bases between them. Per the germline V gene, CDR1 is MGHDK and CDR2 is SYGVNS. This CDR3 is built from 14 residues. This clone was observed at least ten times. The antigen is unknown. The V and J genes are TRBV25-1 and TRBJ1-6; the D is unclear. The clonotype comes from a woman between 25 and 40 years old in good health. Material for sequencing was memory CD8+ T cells sorted from blood. The subset denotes: CD45RO+ cells pooled with CCR7-negative TemRA cells. CDR3 coding DNA: TGTGCCAGCAGTGGGATGAGTGGCGGTTCACCCCTCCACTTT. Protein sequence: CASSGMSGGSPLHF.